This entry features one T cell receptor (beta chain) sequence. The target antigen is unknown. This sample is drawn from a study of cytomegalovirus exposure and HLA in healthy donors. General study findings and limits: Presence/absence analyses supposed approximately even sequencing depth among donors. DRB1 showed the most TCR associations and HLA-C the fewest in a later analysis, as rates varied by HLA locus.

V gave up 1 base and J gave up 10 bases; unmatched junction bases: 6. Germline loops: CDR1 SNHLY, CDR2 FYNNEI. This CDR3 is 15 amino acids long. 60 Vbeta and 13 Jbeta primers were used in PCR. In the authors' workflow: Counted up in a later analysis, unique TCR beta chains came to about 80 million, with about 10 million shared. Assay: immunoSEQ multiplex PCR; the TCRdb copy retains only in-frame clones and omits some. V, J and clone size reflect that table, while D and trimming were determined from the DNA. The data show approximately 120,000 clones, with approximately 80% seen just once and around 3.6% held by the top ten.

The sample taken for sequencing was PBMCs. The chain couples TRBV2 to TRBJ1-6; 8 bases line up with TRBD1. The sequence was collected from a man aged 40-55 years in good health and CMV-seronegative. The CDR3 DNA is TGTGCCAGCAGTGAAGGGACAGGGTCGACATCACCCCTCCACTTT. It codes for CASSEGTGSTSPLHF.